In this sample, the clone carrying this T cell receptor (beta chain) turned up many times. The antigen is unknown. Genomic DNA constituted the template upon which TCR beta VDJ and CDR3 profiling was performed. TCRdb fed the reads into MiXCR, producing one record per CDR3 protein. The table includes 400,000 to 450,000 distinct CDR3 sequences, 65% to 80% detected once. This sample is part of a study of CD8+CD57+ T cells in acquired aplastic anemia. Across the study: Sorted CD4+ plus CD8+ cells gave DNA averaging about 3 ug. Sequencing produced an average of about 11 million reads per healthy donor for CD4+ cells. Broader study findings: With respect to CD8+ Simpson's diversity, patients and controls did not differ significantly.

V was clipped by 7 bases and J by 3 bases, with 21 bases between them. The CDR3 spans 17 residues. The specimen sequenced was sorted CD4+, CD8+, or CD8+CD57+ T cells (not recorded which) from PBMCs. The chain couples TRBV12-3 or TRBV12-4 to TRBJ2-2; D may be TRBD2 (7 bases). The TCR comes from a human donor in good health, serving as a control. The CDR3 loop is CASTIPGGGVHTGELFF. CDR3 nucleotides: TGTGCCAGCACCATCCCTGGAGGGGGGGTCCACACCGGGGAGCTGTTTTTT.